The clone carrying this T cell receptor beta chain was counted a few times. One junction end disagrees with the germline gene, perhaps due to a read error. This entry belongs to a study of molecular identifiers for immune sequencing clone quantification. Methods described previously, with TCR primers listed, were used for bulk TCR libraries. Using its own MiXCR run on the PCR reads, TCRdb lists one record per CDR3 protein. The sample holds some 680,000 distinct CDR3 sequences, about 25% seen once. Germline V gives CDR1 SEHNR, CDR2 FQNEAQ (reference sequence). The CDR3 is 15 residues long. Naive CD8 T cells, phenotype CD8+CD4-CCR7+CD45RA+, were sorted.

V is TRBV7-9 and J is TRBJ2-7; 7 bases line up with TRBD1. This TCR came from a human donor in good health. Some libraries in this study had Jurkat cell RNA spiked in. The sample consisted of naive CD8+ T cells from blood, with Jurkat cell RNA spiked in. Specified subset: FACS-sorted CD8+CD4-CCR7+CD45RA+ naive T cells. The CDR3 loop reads CASSLTRTGISERYF. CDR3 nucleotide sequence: TGTGCCAGCAGCTTAACTCGGACAGGAATCAGCGAGCGGTACTTC.